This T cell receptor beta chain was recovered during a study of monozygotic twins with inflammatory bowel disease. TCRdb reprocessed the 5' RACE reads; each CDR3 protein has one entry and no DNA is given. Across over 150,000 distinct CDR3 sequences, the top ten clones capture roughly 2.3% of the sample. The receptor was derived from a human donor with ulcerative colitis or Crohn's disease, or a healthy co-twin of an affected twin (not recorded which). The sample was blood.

CDR3: CSARDVGRGPYGYTF. The V gene is TRBV20-1, the J gene TRBJ1-2; TCRdb proposes TRBD1, but this gene call is untestable without DNA. This CDR3 region has 15 residues. Germline V lookup: CDR1 DFQATT, CDR2 SNEGSKA (reference sequence).